The clone carrying this T cell receptor beta chain has a count of ten or more. Researchers took RNA transcripts and amplified the TCR beta CDR3 regions from them. The HTBI primer set drove a first-round RT-PCR of the TCR CDR3. TCRdb itself ran the multiplex PCR reads through MiXCR, one entry per CDR3 protein. The sample records fewer than 450,000 distinct CDR3 sequences, under 20% being singletons. The data belong to a study of T cells in Graves' hyperthyroidism and ophthalmopathy. Across the whole study: Peripheral blood was collected at initial diagnosis, before any treatment.

The CDR3 has 13 residues. Germline values: CDR1 SNHLY, CDR2 FYNNEI. Trimming stripped 6 bases from V and 4 bases from J, with 12 bases between. The material sequenced was blood. This sequence joins TRBV2 and TRBJ1-2, with a possible D match to TRBD1 (5 bases). The clonotype originates from a man younger than 35 with Graves' ophthalmopathy. The CDR3 here is CASRTGTLYGYTF. The CDR3 DNA is TGTGCCAGCAGAACCGGGACCCTCTATGGCTACACCTTC.